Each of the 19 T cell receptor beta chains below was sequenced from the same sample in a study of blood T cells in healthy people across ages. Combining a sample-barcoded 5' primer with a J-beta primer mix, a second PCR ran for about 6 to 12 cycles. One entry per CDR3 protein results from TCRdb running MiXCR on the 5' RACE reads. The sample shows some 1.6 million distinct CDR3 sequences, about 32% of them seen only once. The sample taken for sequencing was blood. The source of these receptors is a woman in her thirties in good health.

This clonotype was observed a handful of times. CDR3 region: CASSYSGLVNEQFF. CDR3 coding DNA: TGTGCCAGCAGTTACTCGGGTTTAGTCAATGAGCAGTTCTTC. The chain links TRBV6-5 to TRBJ2-1; no definite D call. Germline CDR1 and CDR2: MNHEY and SVGAGI. Trimming pared 0 bases from V and 6 bases from J, leaving 9 bases between. This CDR3 has 14 amino acids.

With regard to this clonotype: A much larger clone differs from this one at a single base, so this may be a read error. As DNA, the CDR3 is TGTGCCAGCAGGTCGACGGGGGCGGCAGATACGCAGTATTTT. Its protein product is CASRSTGAADTQYF. The rearrangement joins TRBV12-3 or TRBV12-4 to TRBJ2-3; D tentatively fits TRBD1 or TRBD2 (6 bases each). This CDR3 has 14 residues. With 6 bases removed from V and 4 bases from J, the gap between germline ends came to 14 bases.

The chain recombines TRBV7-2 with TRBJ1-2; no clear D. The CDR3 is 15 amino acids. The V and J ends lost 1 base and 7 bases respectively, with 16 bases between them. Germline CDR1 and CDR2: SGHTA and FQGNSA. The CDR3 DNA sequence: TGTGCCAGCAGCTTAGGAGTCATGTTAGATTCTGGCTACACCTTC. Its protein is CASSLGVMLDSGYTF.

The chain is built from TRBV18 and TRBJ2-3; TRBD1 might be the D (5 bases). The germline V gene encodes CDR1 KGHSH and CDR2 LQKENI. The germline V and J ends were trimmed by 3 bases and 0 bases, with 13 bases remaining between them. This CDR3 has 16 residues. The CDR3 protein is CASSPRQPTSTDTQYF. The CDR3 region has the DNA TGTGCCAGCTCACCCAGACAGCCAACTAGCACAGATACGCAGTATTTT.

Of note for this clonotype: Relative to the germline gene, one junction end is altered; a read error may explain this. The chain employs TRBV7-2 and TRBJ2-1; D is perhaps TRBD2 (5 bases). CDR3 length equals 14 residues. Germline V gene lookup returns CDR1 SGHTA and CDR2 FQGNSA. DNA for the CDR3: TGTGCCAGCAGACCTGGACTCTCCTGCAATGAGCAGTTCTTC. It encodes CASRPGLSCNEQFF.

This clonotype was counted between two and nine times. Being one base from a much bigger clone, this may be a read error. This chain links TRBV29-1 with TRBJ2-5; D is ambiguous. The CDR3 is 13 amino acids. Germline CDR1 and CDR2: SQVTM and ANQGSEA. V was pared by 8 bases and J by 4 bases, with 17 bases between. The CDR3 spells CSIQTGSRETQYF. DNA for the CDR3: TGCAGCATTCAAACCGGGTCCCGAGAGACCCAGTACTTC. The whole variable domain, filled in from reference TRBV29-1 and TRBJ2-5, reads SAVISQKPSRDICQRGTSLTIQCQVDSQVTMMFWYRQQPGQSLTLIATANQGSEATYESGFVIDKFPISRPNLTFSTLTVSNMSPEDSSIYLCSIQTGSRETQYFGPGTRLLVL.

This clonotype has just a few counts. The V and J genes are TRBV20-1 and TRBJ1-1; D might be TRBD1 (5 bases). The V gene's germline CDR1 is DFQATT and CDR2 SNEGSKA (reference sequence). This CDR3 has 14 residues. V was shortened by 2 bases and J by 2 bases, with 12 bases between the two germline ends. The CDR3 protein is CSARPGNLNTEAFF. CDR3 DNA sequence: TGCAGTGCTAGACCAGGGAACCTCAACACTGAAGCTTTCTTT.

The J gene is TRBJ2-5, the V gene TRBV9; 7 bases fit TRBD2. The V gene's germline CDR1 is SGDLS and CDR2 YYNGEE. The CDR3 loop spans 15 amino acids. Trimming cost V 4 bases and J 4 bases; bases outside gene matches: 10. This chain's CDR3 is CASSLGGGEIETQYF. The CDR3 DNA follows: TGTGCCAGCAGCCTGGGGGGAGGGGAGATAGAGACCCAGTACTTC.

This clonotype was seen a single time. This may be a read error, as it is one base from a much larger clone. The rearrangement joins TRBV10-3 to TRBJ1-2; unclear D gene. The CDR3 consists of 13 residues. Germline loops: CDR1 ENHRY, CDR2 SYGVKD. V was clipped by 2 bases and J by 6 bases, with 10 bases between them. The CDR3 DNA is TGTGCCATCAGTGAGGAGAGGCCCGATGGCTACACCTTC. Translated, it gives CAISEERPDGYTF.

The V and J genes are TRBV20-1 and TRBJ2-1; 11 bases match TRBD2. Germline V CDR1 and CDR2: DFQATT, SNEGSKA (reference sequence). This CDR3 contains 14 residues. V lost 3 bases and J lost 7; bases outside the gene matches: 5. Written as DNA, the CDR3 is TGCAGTGCTAGGATAGCGGGAGGGATAAATGAGCAGTTCTTC. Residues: CSARIAGGINEQFF.

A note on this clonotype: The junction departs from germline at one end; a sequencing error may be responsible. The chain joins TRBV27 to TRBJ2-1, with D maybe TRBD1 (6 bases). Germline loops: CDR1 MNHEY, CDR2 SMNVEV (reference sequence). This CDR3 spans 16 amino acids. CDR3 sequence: CASSLRAQGLVNGQFF. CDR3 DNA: TGTGCCAGCAGTTTACGGGCTCAGGGGCTTGTCAATGGGCAGTTCTTC.

CDR3 in DNA: TGCAGTGCTAGAGACGAGGCCGCAAGCTCCTACGAGCAGTACTTC. This codes for CSARDEAASSYEQYF. This chain links TRBV20-1 with TRBJ2-7; no clear D. Germline V gene lookup returns CDR1 DFQATT and CDR2 SNEGSKA (reference sequence). This CDR3 spans 15 amino acids. Deletions cut 0 bases from V and 0 bases from J, with 12 bases between.

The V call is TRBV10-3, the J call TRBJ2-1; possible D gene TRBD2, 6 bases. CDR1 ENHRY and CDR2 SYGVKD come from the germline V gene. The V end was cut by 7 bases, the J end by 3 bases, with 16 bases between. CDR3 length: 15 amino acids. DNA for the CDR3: TGTGCCATCACCAGCGACCGGGACTTCTACAATGAGCAGTTCTTC. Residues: CAITSDRDFYNEQFF.

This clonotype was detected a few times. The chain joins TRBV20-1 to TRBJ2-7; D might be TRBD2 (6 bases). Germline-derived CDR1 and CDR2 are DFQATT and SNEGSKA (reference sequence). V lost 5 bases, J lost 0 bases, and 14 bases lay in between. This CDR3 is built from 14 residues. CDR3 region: CSAQVGGISYEQYF. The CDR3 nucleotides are TGCAGTGCTCAGGTAGGAGGGATCTCCTACGAGCAGTACTTC.

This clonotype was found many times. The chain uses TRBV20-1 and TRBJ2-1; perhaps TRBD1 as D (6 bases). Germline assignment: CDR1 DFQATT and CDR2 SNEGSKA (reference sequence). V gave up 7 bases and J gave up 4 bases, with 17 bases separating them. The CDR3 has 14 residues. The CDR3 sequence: CSVRGGRLYNEQFF. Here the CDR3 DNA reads TGCAGTGTCAGGGGTGGGAGATTGTACAATGAGCAGTTCTTC.

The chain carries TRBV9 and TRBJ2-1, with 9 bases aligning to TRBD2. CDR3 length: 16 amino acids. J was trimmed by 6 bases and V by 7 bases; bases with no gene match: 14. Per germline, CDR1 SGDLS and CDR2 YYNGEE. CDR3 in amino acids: CASGDSGTSSRNEQFF. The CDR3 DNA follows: TGTGCCAGCGGCGACTCCGGGACTAGCAGCCGCAATGAGCAGTTCTTC.

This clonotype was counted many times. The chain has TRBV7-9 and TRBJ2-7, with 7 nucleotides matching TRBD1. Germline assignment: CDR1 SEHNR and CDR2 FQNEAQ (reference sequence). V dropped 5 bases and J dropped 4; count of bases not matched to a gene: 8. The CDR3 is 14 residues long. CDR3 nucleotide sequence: TGTGCCAGCAGCCCTGGGACAGATATGTACGAGCAGTACTTC. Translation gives CASSPGTDMYEQYF.

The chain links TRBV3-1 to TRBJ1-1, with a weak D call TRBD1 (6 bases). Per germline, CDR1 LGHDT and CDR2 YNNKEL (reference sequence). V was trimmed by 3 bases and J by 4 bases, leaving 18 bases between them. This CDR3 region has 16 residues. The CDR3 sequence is CASSHNPGARGTEAFF. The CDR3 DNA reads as TGTGCCAGCAGCCATAACCCAGGGGCCCGGGGCACTGAAGCTTTCTTT.

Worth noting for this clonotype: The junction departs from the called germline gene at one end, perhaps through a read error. The CDR3 bases are TGTGCCAGCAGTGGGCGCGAGAACACCGGGGAGCGGTTTTTT. It specifies CASSGRENTGERFF. This chain links TRBV25-1 with TRBJ2-2; D possibly corresponds to TRBD2 (5 bases). Germline V CDR1 and CDR2: MGHDK, SYGVNS. The CDR3 is made up of 14 amino acids.